The clone carrying this T cell receptor (beta chain) was observed many times. Antigen: not known. Molecular-barcoded quantitative 5'-RACE produced these TCR beta libraries. Each CDR3 protein is one row after TCRdb ran MiXCR on the 5' RACE reads. The sample shows approximately 40,000 distinct CDR3 sequences, approximately 5.9% of them seen only once. The source of the sample is a study of CD8 T cells in ankylosing spondylitis. The study, taken as a whole, reports: Significant enrichment of disease-linked clones was reportedly seen in matched ankylosing spondylitis synovial fluid. Apparently characteristic of ankylosing spondylitis blood was a TCR beta motif (eight highly homologous variants).

CDR1 is SGHTA and CDR2 is FQGTGA in the germline V gene. V was shortened by 2 bases and J by 4 bases, with 8 bases between the two germline ends. The CDR3 runs 13 residues. Sequenced: blood, either unsorted or a sorted T cell fraction (not recorded which). The sequence was collected from a male donor with ankylosing spondylitis or in good health (not recorded which). This chain links TRBV7-3 with TRBJ1-1; D is unresolved. The CDR3 here is CASSLFRSTEAFF. CDR3 DNA: TGTGCCAGCAGCTTATTCAGGTCCACTGAAGCTTTCTTT.